The 9 T cell receptor beta chains in this list originate from one sample, sequenced in a study of blood T cell repertoires in COVID-19. The data were produced by immunoSEQ multiplex PCR, yet TCRdb's version contains in-frame clones alone and is incomplete. Here the sample spans roughly 300,000 clones, 80% to 90% being singletons. The sample comprised PBMCs or T cells enriched from blood (not recorded which). These TCRs come from a man under 40 who had recovered from COVID-19.

Only a few counts were recorded for this clone. The V and J genes are TRBV11-2 and TRBJ2-7; D gene ambiguous. This CDR3 spans 14 amino acids. Trimming pared 1 base from V and 5 bases from J, leaving 12 bases between. Germline V gives CDR1 SGHAT, CDR2 FQNNGV. The CDR3 bases are TGTGCCAGCAGCTTAGCTAGTCAAAGAGACGAGCAGTACTTC. It codes for CASSLASQRDEQYF.

This chain connects TRBV29-1 to TRBJ1-1; 7 bases match TRBD1. V trimming: 6 bases; J trimming: 7 bases; junction bases outside the gene matches: 5. CDR3 length: 11 residues. Germline loops: CDR1 SQVTM, CDR2 ANQGSEA. The DNA for the CDR3 is TGCAGCGTCTCCTCAGGGGGTGAAGCTTTCTTT. Translation gives CSVSSGGEAFF.

The chain employs TRBV10-2 and TRBJ2-5, with 8 bases identical to TRBD2. Losses at the gene ends were 8 bases for V and 5 bases for J; bases not matched to a gene: 13. The germline gives CDR1 WSHSY, CDR2 SAAADI. CDR3 size: 15 residues. DNA for the CDR3: TGCGCCAGCCGCGGTAGCGGGACTTCTTTGGAGACCCAGTACTTC. Translation: CASRGSGTSLETQYF.

The V gene is TRBV12-5, the J gene TRBJ2-7; 7 positions agree with TRBD2. Germline V gene sequence: CDR1 LGHNT, CDR2 FRNRAP. The CDR3 extends over 12 amino acids. V lost 10 bases to trimming and J lost 3 bases; unmatched junction nucleotides: 6. CDR3 coding DNA: TGTGCTACGAGCGGGATAGGCTACGAGCAGTACTTC. Protein product: CATSGIGYEQYF.

V usage is TRBV7-9 and J usage is TRBJ2-3; 13 positions agree with TRBD2. The CDR3 consists of 18 residues. J gave up 0 bases and V 4 bases, and 7 bases lay outside the gene matches. The germline CDR1 and CDR2 sequences are SEHNR and FQNEAQ (reference sequence). The CDR3 spells CASSYSTSGGPSTDTQYF. CDR3 coding DNA: TGTGCCAGCAGCTACTCGACTAGCGGGGGGCCTAGCACAGATACGCAGTATTTT.

The chain couples TRBV28 to TRBJ2-3; possibly TRBD2 for D (5 bases). The CDR3 sequence is 16 residues long. CDR1 and CDR2 from the germline V gene are MDHEN and SYDVKM. V lost 6 bases, J lost 3 bases, and 19 bases lay in between. This CDR3 is CASRGLERAETDTQYF. In nucleotides, the CDR3 is TGTGCCAGCAGGGGCCTTGAGAGGGCTGAGACAGATACGCAGTATTTT.

The chain uses TRBV10-3 and TRBJ2-5; D is perhaps TRBD1 (5 bases). Germline CDR1 and CDR2: ENHRY and SYGVKD. V lost 10 bases, J lost 0 bases, and 21 bases lay in between. CDR3 length: 16 residues. CDR3 in DNA: TGTGCCACCCGCCCAGGGTTAGGACCCAACCAAGAGACCCAGTACTTC. Its protein product is CATRPGLGPNQETQYF.

This chain links TRBV9 with TRBJ1-6; TRBD1 matches 8 bases. This CDR3 spans 18 amino acids. V lost 0 bases, J lost 9 bases, and 14 bases stayed unmatched. Germline CDR1 SGDLS, CDR2 YYNGEE. The CDR3 is CASSVGWGGQGASSPLHF. CDR3 bases: TGTGCCAGCAGCGTAGGTTGGGGTGGGCAGGGGGCTTCTTCACCCCTCCACTTT.

The chain couples TRBV27 to TRBJ1-5; D is perhaps TRBD1 (5 bases). Germline CDR1 reads MNHEY; CDR2 reads SMNVEV (reference sequence). The V end lost 0 bases, the J end lost 4 bases, and 10 bases lay between the germline ends. The CDR3 is made up of 15 amino acids. DNA for the CDR3: TGTGCCAGCAGTTTATCAGGGCGGGGGAATCAGCCCCAGCATTTT. The encoded protein is CASSLSGRGNQPQHF.